This TCR beta chain was documented in a study of cytomegalovirus exposure and HLA in healthy donors. Donors counted as nominally healthy when sampled, yet unrecorded immune exposures were likely. Study-wide findings and caveats: Most observed TCR sequences were rare, whereas some public TCRs were detected in many donors. An analysis done earlier found most TCR beta V segments productive about 87% or about 30% of the time.

The PCR made use of 60 Vbeta and 13 Jbeta primers. The repertoire was sequenced with immunoSEQ multiplex PCR; TCRdb's copy has only in-frame clones and lacks some. The table includes 140,000 to 150,000 clones, about 82% detected once. Comment on this clone: Its antigen is not identified.

Sample: PBMCs. This sequence originates from a male donor in good health and CMV-seronegative.

CDR3 amino acids: CAWSVQGSDTQYF. CDR3 nucleotides: TGTGCCTGGAGTGTACAAGGGAGTGATACGCAGTATTTT. The chain joins TRBV30 to TRBJ2-3; possible D gene TRBD2, 5 bases. CDR3 size: 13 residues. Looked up from germline, CDR1 is GTSNPN and CDR2 is SVGIG (reference sequence). V gave up 0 bases and J gave up 6 bases, with 10 bases separating them.